Below are 13 T cell receptor beta chains sequenced from a single sample in a study of control samples from healthy donors and cancer patients. The repertoire was sequenced with immunoSEQ multiplex PCR; TCRdb's copy has only in-frame clones and lacks some. The sample contains 130,000 to 150,000 clones, 75% to 90% of which appear only once. The sample was blood. These receptors all come from a woman in her thirties in good health.

This clone is medium-sized by share. V gene TRBV2 combines with J gene TRBJ1-5; the D gene is possibly TRBD1 (6 bases). This CDR3 region has 14 residues. The germline CDR1 and CDR2 sequences are SNHLY and FYNNEI. Trimming shortened V by 3 bases and J by 3 bases, and 9 bases separated the two germline ends. CDR3 in amino acids: CASSETGYNQPQHF. CDR3 nucleotide sequence: TGTGCCAGCAGTGAGACAGGCTACAATCAGCCCCAGCATTTT.

With regard to this clone: The same CDR3 can be traced to other DNA sequences in this sample. V gene TRBV4-1 combines with J gene TRBJ1-6; D gene ambiguous. Per the germline V gene, CDR1 is MGHRA and CDR2 is YSYEKL. CDR3 length: 14 amino acids. V lost 0 bases, J lost 7 bases, and 7 bases lay in between. The CDR3 nucleotides read TGCGCCAGCAGCCAAGAATCCGGGAATTCACCCCTCCACTTT. This sequence encodes CASSQESGNSPLHF.

The rearrangement uses TRBV19 and TRBJ1-1; the D is unclear. V was trimmed by 7 bases and J by 8 bases, leaving 17 bases between them. CDR3 size: 13 residues. Germline CDR1 is LNHDA and CDR2 is SQIVND (reference sequence). The chain's CDR3 is CASTPGGIGEAFF. The DNA of the CDR3 is TGTGCCAGTACCCCGGGAGGGATTGGGGAAGCTTTCTTT.

J is TRBJ2-1 and V is TRBV2; D remains ambiguous. In germline, CDR1 is SNHLY, CDR2 FYNNEI. The CDR3 is 12 residues long. The V end lost 5 bases, the J end lost 8 bases, and 10 bases lay between the germline ends. CDR3 amino acids: CASSWPRDEQFF. Written as DNA, the CDR3 is TGTGCCAGCAGTTGGCCTAGGGATGAGCAGTTCTTC.

The gene calls are TRBV29-1 and TRBJ2-4; D uncertain. Germline values: CDR1 SQVTM, CDR2 ANQGSEA. Trimming removed 5 bases at V and 7 bases at J, with 9 bases between. CDR3 length: 11 residues. The CDR3 DNA reads TGCAGCGTTTTAGGGAACAACATTCAGTACTTC. As protein: CSVLGNNIQYF.

This sequence joins TRBV30 and TRBJ2-1; TRBD2 aligns across 9 bases. The CDR3 covers 14 residues. With V trimmed by 0 bases and J by 12 bases, 9 bases remained unmatched. Germline V gene sequence: CDR1 GTSNPN, CDR2 SVGIG (reference sequence). CDR3 coding DNA: TGTGCCTGGAGTGTTTTTGCGGGAGGGCCGGGGCAGTTCTTC. This sequence encodes CAWSVFAGGPGQFF.

This rearrangement joins TRBV7-3 to TRBJ2-5; D gene ambiguous. V was shortened by 5 bases and J by 4 bases, with 11 bases between the two germline ends. The CDR3 sequence is 13 residues long. CDR1 is SGHTA, CDR2 FQGTGA, per germline. The CDR3 DNA sequence: TGTGCCAGCAGCCCGGGTGCAGTAGAGACCCAGTACTTC. Protein: CASSPGAVETQYF.

This clone was seen only once. This chain uses TRBV19 with TRBJ1-2, with 8 bases fitting TRBD1. The CDR3 has 14 residues. Germline assignment: CDR1 LNHDA and CDR2 SQIVND (reference sequence). V dropped 6 bases and J dropped 4; count of bases not matched to a gene: 7. This CDR3 reads CASSGTGSFYGYTF. CDR3 in DNA: TGTGCCAGTAGCGGGACAGGATCCTTCTATGGCTACACCTTC.

This sequence joins TRBV5-4 and TRBJ1-4; maybe TRBD1 (6 bases). This CDR3 region has 17 residues. Trimming cost V 3 bases and J 4 bases, with 19 bases left between them. Germline-derived CDR1 and CDR2 are SGHNT and YYREEE (reference sequence). CDR3 sequence: CASSSRNSRGGNEKLFF. The CDR3 region has the DNA TGTGCCAGCAGCTCTAGGAACTCACGAGGGGGTAATGAAAAACTGTTTTTT. Variable domain in full (rest from reference TRBV5-4 and TRBJ1-4): ETGVTQSPTHLIKTRGQQVTLRCSSQSGHNTVSWYQQALGQGPQFIFQYYREEENGRGNFPPRFSGLQFPNYSSELNVNALELDDSALYLCASSSRNSRGGNEKLFFGSGTQLSVL.

This chain connects TRBV5-1 to TRBJ1-2; TRBD1 matches at 7 bases. In germline, CDR1 is SGHRS, CDR2 YFSETQ. V was pared by 5 bases and J by 5 bases, with 12 bases of the junction left unmatched. The CDR3 is 15 amino acids. This chain's CDR3 is CASRKQGGAGYGYTF. DNA of the CDR3: TGCGCCAGCAGGAAGCAGGGGGGGGCCGGGTATGGCTACACCTTC. Full variable domain (missing parts from reference TRBV5-1 and TRBJ1-2): KAGVTQTPRYLIKTRGQQVTLSCSPISGHRSVSWYQQTPGQGLQFLFEYFSETQRNKGNFPGRFSGRQFSNSRSEMNVSTLELGDSALYLCASRKQGGAGYGYTFGSGTRLTVV.

The rearrangement links TRBV10-3 to TRBJ2-1, with 12 positions matching TRBD2. Unmatched junction bases numbered 6, after V lost 6 bases and J lost 0 bases. Germline values: CDR1 ENHRY, CDR2 SYGVKD. The CDR3 is 17 amino acids. The DNA of the CDR3 is TGTGCCATCAGGGCGACTAGCGGGAGATTCTCCTACAATGAGCAGTTCTTC. Translation: CAIRATSGRFSYNEQFF.

This sequence joins TRBV10-3 and TRBJ2-7; unclear D gene. The CDR3 runs to 12 residues. Between the trimmed V and J ends, which lost 6 bases and 2 bases, there was a span of 8 bases. CDR1 and CDR2 from the germline V gene are ENHRY and SYGVKD. CDR3 sequence reads: CAISRHPYEQYF. CDR3 coding DNA: TGTGCCATCAGCCGGCACCCCTACGAGCAGTACTTC.

The genes are TRBV10-2 and TRBJ1-5, with TRBD1 matching 7 bases. Germline CDR1 reads WSHSY; CDR2 reads SAAADI. This CDR3 spans 15 amino acids. V shed 4 bases, J shed 5 bases, and the junction held 8 bases outside the gene matches. The CDR3 DNA is TGCGCCAGCAGTGGATCACGGGACAGAGATCAGCCCCAGCATTTT. This encodes CASSGSRDRDQPQHF.